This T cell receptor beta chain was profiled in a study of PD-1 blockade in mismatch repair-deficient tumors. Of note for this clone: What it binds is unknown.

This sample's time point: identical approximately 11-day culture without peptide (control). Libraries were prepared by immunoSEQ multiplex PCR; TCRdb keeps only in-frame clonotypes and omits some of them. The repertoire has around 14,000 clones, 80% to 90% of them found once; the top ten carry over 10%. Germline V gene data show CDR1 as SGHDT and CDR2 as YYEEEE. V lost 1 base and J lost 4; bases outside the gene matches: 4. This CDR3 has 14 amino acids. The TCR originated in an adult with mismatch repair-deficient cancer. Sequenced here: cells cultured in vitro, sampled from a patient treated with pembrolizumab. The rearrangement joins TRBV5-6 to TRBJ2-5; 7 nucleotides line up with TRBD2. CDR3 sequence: CASSLWASGETQYF. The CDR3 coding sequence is TGTGCCAGCAGCTTGTGGGCTAGCGGAGAGACCCAGTACTTC. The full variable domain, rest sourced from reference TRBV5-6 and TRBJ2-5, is DAGVTQSPTHLIKTRGQQVTLRCSPKSGHDTVSWYQQALGQGPQFIFQYYEEEERQRGNFPDRFSGHQFPNYSSELNVNALLLGDSALYLCASSLWASGETQYFGPGTRLLVL.